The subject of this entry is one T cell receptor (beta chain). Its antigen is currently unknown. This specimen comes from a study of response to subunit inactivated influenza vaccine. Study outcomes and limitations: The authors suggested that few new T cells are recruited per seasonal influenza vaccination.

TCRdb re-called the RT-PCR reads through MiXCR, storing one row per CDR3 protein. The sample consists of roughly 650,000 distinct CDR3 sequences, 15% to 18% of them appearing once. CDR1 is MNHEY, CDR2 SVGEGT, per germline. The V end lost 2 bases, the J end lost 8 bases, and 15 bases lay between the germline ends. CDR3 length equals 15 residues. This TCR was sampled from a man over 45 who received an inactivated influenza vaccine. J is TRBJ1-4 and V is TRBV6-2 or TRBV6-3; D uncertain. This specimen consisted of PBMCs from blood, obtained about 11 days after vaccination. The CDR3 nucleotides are TGTGCCAGCAGTTACGCAGGACCCCCGGAGGAAAAACTGTTTTTT. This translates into CASSYAGPPEEKLFF.